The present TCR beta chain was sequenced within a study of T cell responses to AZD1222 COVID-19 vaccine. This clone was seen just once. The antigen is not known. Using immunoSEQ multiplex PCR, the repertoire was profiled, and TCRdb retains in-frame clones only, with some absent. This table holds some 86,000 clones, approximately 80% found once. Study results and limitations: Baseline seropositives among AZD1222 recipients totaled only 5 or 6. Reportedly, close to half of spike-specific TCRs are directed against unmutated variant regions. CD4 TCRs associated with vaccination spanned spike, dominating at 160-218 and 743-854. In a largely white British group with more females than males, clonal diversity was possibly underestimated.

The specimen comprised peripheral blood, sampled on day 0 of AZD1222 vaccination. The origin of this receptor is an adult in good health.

CDR3 bases: TGTGCCAGCAGGGGCCCAACCGGGGGCCGGTCCTACGAGCAGTACTTC. Residues: CASRGPTGGRSYEQYF. The V and J genes are TRBV2 and TRBJ2-7, with D perhaps given as TRBD1 or TRBD2 (6 bases each). The CDR3 totals 16 residues. V was pared by 6 bases and J by 1 base, with 19 bases between. From germline, CDR1 is SNHLY and CDR2 FYNNEI.